This passage covers 18 T cell receptor beta chains from one sample sequenced in a study of blood T cell repertoires in COVID-19. Only in-frame clones appear in the TCRdb table, and some are missing; sequencing was by immunoSEQ multiplex PCR. The sample lists approximately 220,000 clones; 80% to 90% were seen once. The sample taken for sequencing was peripheral blood. The receptors originated from a woman at least 80 years old with acute or convalescent COVID-19.

The gene calls are TRBV9 and TRBJ1-2, with TRBD1 matching 8 bases. The germline V gene encodes CDR1 SGDLS and CDR2 YYNGEE. Losses at the gene ends were 4 bases for V and 8 bases for J; bases not matched to a gene: 13. This CDR3 is 15 amino acids long. Written as DNA, the CDR3 is TGTGCCAGCAGCCCGACCGGGACAGGAATTGTCGGCTACACCTTC. Protein product: CASSPTGTGIVGYTF.

This chain links TRBV29-1 with TRBJ1-5, with 8 bases that match TRBD1. The CDR3 extends over 14 amino acids. Losses at the gene ends were 3 bases for V and 0 bases for J; bases not matched to a gene: 1. CDR1 and CDR2 (germline): SQVTM, ANQGSEA. CDR3 DNA sequence: TGCAGCGTTGATACAGGGGGTAGCAATCAGCCCCAGCATTTT. This gives the protein CSVDTGGSNQPQHF. The complete variable domain, with remaining parts taken from reference TRBV29-1 and TRBJ1-5, reads SAVISQKPSRDICQRGTSLTIQCQVDSQVTMMFWYRQQPGQSLTLIATANQGSEATYESGFVIDKFPISRPNLTFSTLTVSNMSPEDSSIYLCSVDTGGSNQPQHFGDGTRLSIL.

This sequence joins TRBV7-8 and TRBJ1-1; D possibly corresponds to TRBD1 (5 bases). The CDR3 is 16 amino acids. Germline V gives CDR1 SGHVS, CDR2 FQNEAQ. The V gene lost 0 bases and the J gene lost 2 bases, with 13 bases spanning the gap. For the CDR3, the DNA is TGTGCCAGCAGCTTAGCGCTGGGCCAGGGCAACACTGAAGCTTTCTTT. Its protein product is CASSLALGQGNTEAFF.

The chain couples TRBV6-1 to TRBJ1-5; 7 nucleotides agree with TRBD1. Losses at the gene ends were 3 bases for V and 4 bases for J; bases not matched to a gene: 9. The CDR3 has 16 amino acids. The V gene's germline CDR1 is MNHNS and CDR2 SASEGT. CDR3 protein: CASSDKRAGGNQPQHF. Written as DNA, the CDR3 is TGTGCCAGCAGTGATAAGAGGGCAGGGGGGAATCAGCCCCAGCATTTT.

The J gene is TRBJ2-7, the V gene TRBV2, with 11 nucleotides matching TRBD2. Trimming removed 5 bases from V and 3 bases from J; junction bases left unmatched: 3. The CDR3 has 14 residues. Germline lookup yields CDR1 SNHLY and CDR2 FYNNEI. The CDR3 sequence: CASSTTSGGYEQYF. The DNA of the CDR3 is TGTGCCAGCAGTACCACTAGCGGGGGCTACGAGCAGTACTTC.

The genes are TRBV19 and TRBJ1-1; D is uncertain. V lost 7 bases and J lost 5, with 5 bases in between. Germline assignment: CDR1 LNHDA and CDR2 SQIVND (reference sequence). The CDR3 runs to 10 residues. CDR3 residues: CASMRTEAFF. For the CDR3, the DNA is TGTGCCAGTATGCGGACTGAAGCTTTCTTT.

The chain is built from TRBV13 and TRBJ1-4, with TRBD1 as a possible D gene (6 bases). The CDR3 length is 15 residues. Trimming took off 5 bases at V and 7 bases at J, with 17 bases between the two ends. Germline V lookup: CDR1 PRHDT, CDR2 FYEKMQ (reference sequence). The CDR3 reads CASSLRGRGSEKLFF. CDR3 nucleotides: TGTGCCAGCAGCCTACGAGGGAGGGGGAGTGAAAAACTGTTTTTT.

The CDR3 region has the DNA TGTGCCAGCAGCTTGGCCACAGGGGGCACTGAAGCTTTCTTT. Protein product: CASSLATGGTEAFF. This chain links TRBV5-4 with TRBJ1-1; 8 nucleotides align to TRBD1. CDR1 is SGHNT and CDR2 is YYREEE in the germline V gene (reference sequence). The trim removed 0 bases at V and 4 bases at J, leaving 2 bases unmatched. The CDR3 totals 14 residues. The complete variable domain, with remaining parts taken from reference TRBV5-4 and TRBJ1-1, reads ETGVTQSPTHLIKTRGQQVTLRCSSQSGHNTVSWYQQALGQGPQFIFQYYREEENGRGNFPPRFSGLQFPNYSSELNVNALELDDSALYLCASSLATGGTEAFFGQGTRLTVV.

The count of this clone is one. This chain connects TRBV10-3 to TRBJ2-1; TRBD2 aligns across 7 bases. Germline V lookup: CDR1 ENHRY, CDR2 SYGVKD. The CDR3 totals 16 residues. J gave up 7 bases and V 3 bases, and 12 bases lay outside the gene matches. The CDR3 DNA follows: TGTGCCATCAGTGACCCTCTCGCGGGAGTGGGGAATGAGCAGTTCTTC. Translation gives CAISDPLAGVGNEQFF.

The V and J genes are TRBV29-1 and TRBJ2-1; TRBD1 matches 7 bases. Germline V lookup: CDR1 SQVTM, CDR2 ANQGSEA. The CDR3 loop spans 13 amino acids. The trim removed 5 bases at V and 5 bases at J, leaving 6 bases unmatched. CDR3 DNA sequence: TGCAGCGTTCATGGACAGGAGGACAATGAGCAGTTCTTC. Translation: CSVHGQEDNEQFF.

This chain uses TRBV13 with TRBJ2-1, with 8 nucleotides matching TRBD2. V lost 5 bases and J lost 4; bases outside the gene matches: 7. CDR1 PRHDT and CDR2 FYEKMQ come from the germline V gene (reference sequence). The CDR3 is 15 residues long. The CDR3, as DNA: TGTGCCAGCAGCGCGGTAGCGGGGACATACAATGAGCAGTTCTTC. Protein product: CASSAVAGTYNEQFF.

CDR3 residues: CASSQDRTENQPQHF. The DNA of the CDR3 is TGTGCCAGCAGCCAAGATAGGACAGAGAATCAGCCCCAGCATTTT. This chain links TRBV3-1 (or the pseudogene TRBV3-2) with TRBJ1-5; possible D gene TRBD1, 6 bases. Per germline, CDR1 LGHDT and CDR2 YNNKEL (reference sequence). This CDR3 region has 15 residues. Deletions cut 0 bases from V and 4 bases from J, with 10 bases between.

This sequence joins TRBV27 and TRBJ2-5; 8 bases align to TRBD2. The CDR3 runs 15 residues. J lost 4 bases, V lost 5 bases, and 9 bases had no gene match. CDR1 and CDR2 from the germline V gene are MNHEY and SMNVEV (reference sequence). The CDR3 is CASSKNGGAGETQYF. CDR3 DNA sequence: TGTGCCAGCAGTAAAAACGGGGGGGCCGGAGAGACCCAGTACTTC.

A single count supports this clone. The chain couples TRBV13 to TRBJ2-2; 7 bases line up with TRBD2. The trim removed 5 bases at V and 3 bases at J, leaving 18 bases unmatched. The V gene's germline CDR1 is PRHDT and CDR2 FYEKMQ (reference sequence). The CDR3 is 19 amino acids. CDR3 nucleotide sequence: TGTGCCAGCAGCCCTACCGACCGTCGACTAGCCGGGGACACCGGGGAGCTGTTTTTT. Amino acid sequence: CASSPTDRRLAGDTGELFF.

The V and J genes are TRBV29-1 and TRBJ1-1; 9 nucleotides agree with TRBD1. This CDR3 contains 14 residues. Trimming at V came to 5 bases and at J to 6 bases, leaving 10 bases not matched to a gene. Germline V gene data show CDR1 as SQVTM and CDR2 as ANQGSEA. In DNA, the CDR3 is TGCAGCGTTCTTACGGACAGGGGTAACCCTGAAGCTTTCTTT. Residues: CSVLTDRGNPEAFF.

V and J are TRBV5-5 and TRBJ1-6, with no clear D. The germline gives CDR1 SGHKS, CDR2 YYEKEE (reference sequence). Trimming shortened V by 0 bases and J by 8 bases, and 12 bases separated the two germline ends. CDR3 size: 15 residues. The CDR3 sequence: CASSLDGGRHSPLHF. In DNA form, the CDR3 reads TGTGCCAGCAGCTTGGACGGTGGGCGCCATTCACCCCTCCACTTT. The full variable domain, its missing parts supplied by reference TRBV5-5 and TRBJ1-6, is DAGVTQSPTHLIKTRGQQVTLRCSPISGHKSVSWYQQVLGQGPQFIFQYYEKEERGRGNFPDRFSARQFPNYSSELNVNALLLGDSALYLCASSLDGGRHSPLHFGNGTRLTVT.

CDR3: CATSRDLSGGASETQYF. The DNA of the CDR3 is TGTGCCACCAGCAGAGATCTTAGCGGGGGGGCTTCAGAGACCCAGTACTTC. The rearrangement joins TRBV15 to TRBJ2-5; 11 positions agree with TRBD2. Unmatched junction bases numbered 7, after V lost 0 bases and J lost 4 bases. CDR3 size: 17 residues. From germline, CDR1 is LNHNV and CDR2 YYDKDF (reference sequence).

The rearrangement links TRBV5-1 to TRBJ2-1; D may be TRBD2 (5 bases). The CDR3 extends over 15 amino acids. V lost 2 bases and J 2 bases, leaving 11 bases between the germline ends. Looked up from germline, CDR1 is SGHRS and CDR2 is YFSETQ. CDR3 in amino acids: CASSFLGLAYNEQFF. CDR3 sequence (DNA): TGCGCCAGCAGCTTCCTCGGACTGGCCTACAATGAGCAGTTCTTC. The complete variable domain, with remaining parts taken from reference TRBV5-1 and TRBJ2-1, reads KAGVTQTPRYLIKTRGQQVTLSCSPISGHRSVSWYQQTPGQGLQFLFEYFSETQRNKGNFPGRFSGRQFSNSRSEMNVSTLELGDSALYLCASSFLGLAYNEQFFGPGTRLTVL.